The 11 T cell receptor beta chains below all came from one sample that was sequenced in a study of tumor-infiltrating lymphocytes in primary liver carcinoma. Researchers generated TCR beta cDNA from roughly 520 ng of total RNA, relying on a constant-region primer. Libraries covering TCR beta were generated through three nested multiplex PCR rounds (using a slightly modified ARM-PCR). Amplification in the first two PCR rounds was performed using TRBV1-TRBV30 forward primers and a C-beta reverse primer for approximately 10 cycles each. TCRdb recomputed calls from the multiplex PCR reads with MiXCR, one row per CDR3 protein. This sample has 190,000 or so distinct CDR3 sequences, with around 60% found just once. Germline DNA was extracted too, while blood RNA derived from unsorted whole blood. Sequencing was done on a sample of peripheral blood. These TCRs come from a woman aged 55-70 years with primary liver carcinoma and hepatitis B virus infection.

Note on this clonotype: This CDR3 fails to terminate in the conserved phenylalanine or tryptophan, so it likely reflects a read error. The chain is built from TRBV5-1 and TRBJ2-1; 8 nucleotides match TRBD1. The V gene's germline CDR1 is SGHRS and CDR2 YFSETQ. This CDR3 spans 16 amino acids. V was pared by 4 bases and J by 4 bases, with 10 bases of the junction left unmatched. In DNA form, the CDR3 reads TGCGCCAGCAGCCGACGGACAGGGCGGTTGTACAATGAGCAGTTCCTC. It yields the protein CASSRRTGRLYNEQFL.

Remarks on this clonotype: Since a much larger clone is just one base distant, this may be a read error. The genes are TRBV6-5 and TRBJ2-7; D may be TRBD1 (5 bases). This CDR3 region has 14 residues. CDR1 and CDR2 (germline): MNHEY, SVGAGI. CDR3 coding DNA: TGTGCCAGCAGTTACTGGGGCCCCTCCAACGAGCAGTACTTC. It codes for CASSYWGPSNEQYF.

Notes on this clonotype: A much larger clone differs from this one at a single base, so this may be a read error. The chain is built from TRBV12-3 or TRBV12-4 and TRBJ2-7, with D tentatively TRBD2 (7 bases). This CDR3 is 16 amino acids long. Here the CDR3 reads CAGSKGGGSKIYEQYF. CDR3 nucleotides: TGTGCCGGCAGCAAGGGGGGCGGGAGTAAAATCTACGAGCAGTACTTC.

On this clonotype: In this CDR3 the conserved last residue, phenylalanine or tryptophan, is missing, so a read error is likely. This chain uses TRBV5-4 with TRBJ2-7, with 9 bases identical to TRBD1. With 3 bases clipped from V and 5 bases from J, the junction kept 0 bases outside the gene matches. CDR3 length equals 12 residues. The V gene's germline CDR1 is SGHNT and CDR2 YYREEE (reference sequence). The DNA for the CDR3 is TGTGCCAGCAGCTGGGACAGGGACGAGCAGTACCTC. It is translated as CASSWDRDEQYL.

A remark on this clonotype: The conserved closing phenylalanine or tryptophan is absent in this CDR3, likely reflecting a read error. The J gene is TRBJ2-3, the V gene TRBV7-8; TRBD2 agrees at 10 bases. Germline CDR1 is SGHVS and CDR2 is FQNEAQ. This CDR3 has 18 residues. The CDR3 DNA follows: TGTGTCAGCAGCCCTTTAGCGGGAGGCCCATACGGCAGGAATACGCAGTATCTT. Amino acids: CVSSPLAGGPYGRNTQYL.

This clonotype has more than one count but fewer than ten. The J gene is TRBJ2-7, the V gene TRBV28, with 11 bases identical to TRBD1. Germline CDR1 MDHEN, CDR2 SYDVKM. V shed 3 bases, J shed 0 bases, and the junction held 1 base outside the gene matches. The CDR3 runs to 15 residues. This CDR3 reads CASSFGTGGSYEQYF. The CDR3 DNA sequence: TGTGCCAGCAGTTTCGGGACAGGGGGCTCCTACGAGCAGTACTTC.

This clonotype was observed a few times. This rearrangement joins TRBV28 to TRBJ1-1, with no clear D. The V end lost 3 bases, the J end lost 6 bases, and 8 bases lay between the germline ends. In germline, CDR1 is MDHEN, CDR2 SYDVKM. The CDR3 consists of 12 residues. The CDR3 sequence: CASSFGWSEAFF. The CDR3 DNA reads TGTGCCAGCAGTTTTGGGTGGTCTGAAGCTTTCTTT.

About this clonotype: One end of the junction is discordant with germline, which a read error may explain. The chain is built from TRBV11-2 and TRBJ2-2; D is undetermined. CDR1 is SGHAT, CDR2 FQNNGV, per germline. The CDR3 has 16 amino acids. CDR3 nucleotides: TGTGGCAGCAGTGACGGACGCAACACGAACACTGGGGAGCTGTTTTTT. It codes for CGSSDGRNTNTGELFF.

This clonotype was seen only a few times. The V gene is TRBV30, the J gene TRBJ1-1; the match to TRBD1 covers 7 bases. With 3 bases clipped from V and 2 bases from J, the junction kept 24 bases outside the gene matches. Germline values: CDR1 GTSNPN, CDR2 SVGIG (reference sequence). The CDR3 has 20 residues. CDR3 region: CAWRARTGRNPPERNTEAFF. Here the CDR3 DNA reads TGTGCCTGGAGAGCCAGGACAGGCCGCAACCCCCCCGAAAGAAACACTGAAGCTTTCTTT.

The chain uses TRBV12-3 or TRBV12-4 and TRBJ2-2; 16 bases agree with TRBD2. The trim removed 9 bases at V and 11 bases at J, leaving 9 bases unmatched. The CDR3 length is 15 residues. CDR3 region: CARRGLAGGPRELFF. The CDR3, as DNA: TGTGCCAGGAGGGGACTAGCGGGAGGGCCCCGAGAGCTGTTTTTT.

A remark on this clonotype: The CDR3 end shows no conserved phenylalanine or tryptophan, and so a read error is likely. The DNA is left out, because the CDR3 cannot be placed on it with certainty; the CDR3 is given as TCRdb lists it. The chain employs TRBV21-1 and TRBJ1-1; the tabulated D call, TRBD1, remains unverified against the DNA. TRBV21-1 is flagged as a pseudogene. From its first to its last residue, the CDR3 has 14 amino acids. The CDR3 sequence is CASSKGGVSTEAFL.